This TCR beta chain was recorded in a study of shared clonotypes between healthy human individuals. Sequencing used immunoSEQ multiplex PCR; TCRdb keeps in-frame clones, though not all of them. The profile shows about 2.1 million clones, 90% to 95% of them singletons. Positive CCR7 selection of CD45RO-negative cells yielded the naive CD8 cells, and terminally differentiated effector memory CD45RA+ cells were excluded. V was cut by 4 bases and J by 11 bases, with 16 bases left in between. CDR3 length: 13 amino acids. Germline CDR1 reads SGHDT; CDR2 reads YYEEEE. The sequence was collected from a man younger than 35 in good health. Some clones in this sample may be carry-over from other donors' samples. Sequencing was done on a sample of naive CD8+ T cells from PBMCs. The genes are TRBV5-6 and TRBJ2-4; D gene ambiguous. The DNA for the CDR3 is TGTGCCAGCAGCGTCACCCTTGCTCAGGTTCAGTACTTC. Its protein is CASSVTLAQVQYF.